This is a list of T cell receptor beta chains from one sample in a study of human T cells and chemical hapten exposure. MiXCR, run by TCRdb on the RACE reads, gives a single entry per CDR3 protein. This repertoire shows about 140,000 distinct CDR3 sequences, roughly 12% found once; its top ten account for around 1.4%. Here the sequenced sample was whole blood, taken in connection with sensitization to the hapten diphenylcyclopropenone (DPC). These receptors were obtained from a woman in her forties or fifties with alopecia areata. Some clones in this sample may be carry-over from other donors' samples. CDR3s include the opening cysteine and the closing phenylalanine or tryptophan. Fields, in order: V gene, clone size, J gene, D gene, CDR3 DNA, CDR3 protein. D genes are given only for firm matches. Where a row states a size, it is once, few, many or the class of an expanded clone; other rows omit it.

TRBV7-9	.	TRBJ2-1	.	TGTGCCAGCAGCCAGGGGACTCCCCAGTTCTTC	CASSQGTPQFF
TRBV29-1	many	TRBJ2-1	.	TGCAGCTCCTCGGTCCTCGGGGAATGGAATGAGCAGTTCTTC	CSSSVLGEWNEQFF
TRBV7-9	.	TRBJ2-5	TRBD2	TGTGCCAGCAGCTTCCGGACTAGCGGGGTCCAAGAGACCCAGTACTTC	CASSFRTSGVQETQYF
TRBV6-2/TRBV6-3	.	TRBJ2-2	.	TGTGCCAGCAGTCCTTGGCGGATCAACACCGGGGAGCTGTTTTTT	CASSPWRINTGELFF
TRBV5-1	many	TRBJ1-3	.	TGCGCCAGCAGCCGGGATCCAGGGGCGGGTGGAAACACCATATATTTT	CASSRDPGAGGNTIYF
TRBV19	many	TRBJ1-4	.	TGTGCCAGTAGACCCCCAGGGACCTTCGGGGGAAAACTGTTTTTT	CASRPPGTFGGKLFF
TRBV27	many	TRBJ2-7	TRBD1	TGTGCCAGCAGTTTAGACAGGGGGGTCTACGAGCAGTACTTC	CASSLDRGVYEQYF
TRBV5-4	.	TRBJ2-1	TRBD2	TGTGCCAGCAGCCTAAGGACTAGCAGCCACTACAATGAGCAGTTCTTC	CASSLRTSSHYNEQFF
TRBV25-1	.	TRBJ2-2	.	TGTGCCAGCAGTGATCCTAGGGCGGCATCGAACACCGGGGAGCTGTTTTTT	CASSDPRAASNTGELFF
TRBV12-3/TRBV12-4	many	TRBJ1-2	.	TGTGCCAGCACCCCAGCTACTAACTATGGCTACACCTTC	CASTPATNYGYTF
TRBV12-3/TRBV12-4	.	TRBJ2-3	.	TGTGCCAGCAGTCCCTTGACAGGCGGGTTGGGCACAGATACGCAGTATTTT	CASSPLTGGLGTDTQYF
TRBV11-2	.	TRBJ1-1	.	TGTGCCAGCAGCTTGTCTCCTGGGAACACTGAAGCTTTCTTT	CASSLSPGNTEAFF
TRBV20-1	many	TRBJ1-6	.	TGCAGTGCTAGAGATTTTGGGAGCTCCTATAATTCACCCCTCCACTTT	CSARDFGSSYNSPLHF
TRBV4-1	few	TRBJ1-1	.	TGCGCCAGCAGTCGCGACTGGAACACTGAAGCTTTCTTT	CASSRDWNTEAFF
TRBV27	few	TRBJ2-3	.	TGTGCCAGCAGAACCGGGACTGTAAGAATGGATACGCAGTATTTT	CASRTGTVRMDTQYF
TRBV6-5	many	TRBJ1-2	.	TGTGCCAGCAGTCCATCCCCCAGGGACTATGGCTACACCTTC	CASSPSPRDYGYTF
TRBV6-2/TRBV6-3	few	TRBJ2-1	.	TGTGCCAGCAGTTATCCTTGGGACCCTCAGGATGAGCAGTTCTTC	CASSYPWDPQDEQFF
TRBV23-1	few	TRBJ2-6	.	TGCGCCAGCAGTCATCAGGAGTTCACAAATTCGGGGCCTTCTTGCTCTGGGGCCAACGTCCTGACTTTC	CASSHQEFTNSGPSCSGANVLTF
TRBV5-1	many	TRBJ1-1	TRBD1	TGCGCCAGCAGCGCGAGGACAGGGAACACTGAAGCTTTCTTT	CASSARTGNTEAFF
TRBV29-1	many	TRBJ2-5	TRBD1	TGCAGCGTGGACAGGGGGCAAGAGACCCAGTACTTC	CSVDRGQETQYF
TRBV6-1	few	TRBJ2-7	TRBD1	TGTGCCAGCAGTCTTGAGGGACAGGGGTTCTACGAGCAGTACTTC	CASSLEGQGFYEQYF
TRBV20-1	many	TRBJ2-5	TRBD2	TGCAGTGCTAGAGTATCTAGCGGGAGAAGGGAAGAGACCCAGTACTTC	CSARVSSGRREETQYF
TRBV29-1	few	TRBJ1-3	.	TGCAGCGCCGCTCCCGTGGTTGGAAACACCATATATTTT	CSAAPVVGNTIYF
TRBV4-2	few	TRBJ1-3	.	TGTGCCAGCAGCCAAGAACCCCACTCTGGAAACACCATATATTTT	CASSQEPHSGNTIYF
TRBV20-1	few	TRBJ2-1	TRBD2	TGCAGTGCTATGGTTCTAGCGGGAGTAGACAATGAGCAGTTCTTC	CSAMVLAGVDNEQFF
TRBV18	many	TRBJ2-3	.	TGTGCCAGCTCACCACTGGCCAGTCGCGGAGATACGCAGTATTTT	CASSPLASRGDTQYF
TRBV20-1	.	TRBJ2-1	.	TGCAGTGCCGACACAGATTCCTACAATGAGCAGTTCTTC	CSADTDSYNEQFF
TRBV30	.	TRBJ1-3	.	TGTGCCTGGCGGTTCCCTATGGCTGGAAACACCATATATTTT	CAWRFPMAGNTIYF
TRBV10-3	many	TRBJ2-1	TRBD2	TGTGCCATCAGTGGTGGGAGGGCCTCGGATGAGCAGTTCTTC	CAISGGRASDEQFF
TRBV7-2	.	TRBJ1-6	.	TGTGCCAGCAGCTTAGGTCGGTCTAATTCACCCCTCCATTTT	CASSLGRSNSPLHF
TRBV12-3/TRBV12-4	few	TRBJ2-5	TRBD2	TGTGCCAGCACCCTGGCGGGAGCTAGCAAGACCCAGTACTTC	CASTLAGASKTQYF
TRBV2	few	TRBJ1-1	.	TGTGCCAGCAGTGAAAGGCTAGGGGGGGTCTCTGAAGCTTTCTTT	CASSERLGGVSEAFF
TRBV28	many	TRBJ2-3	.	TGTGCCAGCACCGGGAAATTCACTCGCTATGATACGCAGTATTTT	CASTGKFTRYDTQYF
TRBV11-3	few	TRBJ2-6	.	TGTGCCAGCAGCTTACTCTCGGGCTCTGGGGCCAACGTCCTGACTTTC	CASSLLSGSGANVLTF
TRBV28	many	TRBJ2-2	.	TGTGCCAGCAGACTCGACGGAATAAACACCGGGGAGCTGTTTTTT	CASRLDGINTGELFF
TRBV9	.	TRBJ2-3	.	TGTGCCAGCAGCGTAGAGGCAGGGAGCAGCACAGATACGCAGTATTTT	CASSVEAGSSTDTQYF
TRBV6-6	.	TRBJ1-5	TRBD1	TGTGCCAGCAGTCCAAGGGACAGGGATAGAGAGCCCCAGCATTTT	CASSPRDRDREPQHF
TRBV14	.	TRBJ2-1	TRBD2	TGTGCCAGCAGCCAAGTAGCGGGTAGTTACAATGAGCAGTTCTTC	CASSQVAGSYNEQFF
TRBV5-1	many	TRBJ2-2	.	TGCGCCAGCAGCGAGGGACATAACACCGGGGAGCTGTTTTTT	CASSEGHNTGELFF
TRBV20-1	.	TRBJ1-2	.	TGCAGTGCTAGACAGGGTGAATATGGCTACACCTTC	CSARQGEYGYTF
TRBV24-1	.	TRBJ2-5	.	TGTGCCACCAGTGGCCAGGGGCGCGGAAGTTGGGAGACCCAGTACTTC	CATSGQGRGSWETQYF
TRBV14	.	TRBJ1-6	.	TGTGCCAGCAGCCAAGAGTCGACCCTCCACTTT	CASSQESTLHF
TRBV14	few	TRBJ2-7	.	TGTGCCAGCAGCCAAGGAGGTGGACCCTCCTACGAGCAGTACTTC	CASSQGGGPSYEQYF
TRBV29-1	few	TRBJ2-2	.	TGCAGCGTTCGCAGCCCGAACACCGGGGAGCTGTTTTTT	CSVRSPNTGELFF
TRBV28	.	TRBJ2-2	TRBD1	TGTGCCAGCAGATTACGGGGACAGGGGGCGACCGGGGAGCTGTTTTTT	CASRLRGQGATGELFF